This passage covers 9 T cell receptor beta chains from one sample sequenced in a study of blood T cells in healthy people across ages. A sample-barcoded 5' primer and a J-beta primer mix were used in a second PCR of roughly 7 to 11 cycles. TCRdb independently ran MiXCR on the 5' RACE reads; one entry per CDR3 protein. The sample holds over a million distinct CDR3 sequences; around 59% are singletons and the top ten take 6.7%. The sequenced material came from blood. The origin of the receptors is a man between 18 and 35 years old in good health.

CDR3: CASSFPGREQYF. The DNA of the CDR3 is TGCGCCAGCAGCTTTCCGGGGAGGGAGCAGTACTTC. The genes are TRBV5-1 and TRBJ2-7; perhaps TRBD2 as D (6 bases). CDR1 and CDR2 from the germline V gene are SGHRS and YFSETQ. V was cut by 2 bases and J by 7 bases, with 10 bases left in between. The CDR3 consists of 12 residues.

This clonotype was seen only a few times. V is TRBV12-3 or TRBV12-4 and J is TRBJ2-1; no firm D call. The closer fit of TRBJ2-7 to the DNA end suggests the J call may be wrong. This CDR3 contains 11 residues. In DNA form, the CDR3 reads TGTGCCAGCAGTGTTAGCAATGAGCAGTACTTC. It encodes CASSVSNEQYF.

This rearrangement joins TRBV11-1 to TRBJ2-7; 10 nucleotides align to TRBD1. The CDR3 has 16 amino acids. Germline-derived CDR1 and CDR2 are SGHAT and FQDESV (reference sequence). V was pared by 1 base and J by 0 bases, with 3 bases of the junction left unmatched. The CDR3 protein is CASSLEWTGGSYEQYF. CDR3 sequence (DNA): TGTGCCAGCAGCTTAGAGTGGACAGGGGGCTCCTACGAGCAGTACTTC.

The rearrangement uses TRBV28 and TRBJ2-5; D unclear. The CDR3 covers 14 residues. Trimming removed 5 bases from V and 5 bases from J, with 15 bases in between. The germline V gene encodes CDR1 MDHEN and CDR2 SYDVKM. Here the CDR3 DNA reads TGTGCCAGCAGTGTAACCATTGCGCGGGAGACCCAGTACTTC. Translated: CASSVTIARETQYF.

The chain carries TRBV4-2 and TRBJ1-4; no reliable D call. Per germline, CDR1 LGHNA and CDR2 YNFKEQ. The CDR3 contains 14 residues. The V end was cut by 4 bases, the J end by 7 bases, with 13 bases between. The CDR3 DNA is TGTGCCAGCAGCCCGGGTGGGGTAGGTGAAAAACTGTTTTTT. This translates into CASSPGGVGEKLFF.

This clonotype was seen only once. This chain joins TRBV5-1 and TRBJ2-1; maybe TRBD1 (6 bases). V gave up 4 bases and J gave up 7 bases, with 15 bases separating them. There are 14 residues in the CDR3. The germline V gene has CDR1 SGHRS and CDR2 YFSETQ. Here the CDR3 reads CASSRTGLGNEQFF. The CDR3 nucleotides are TGCGCCAGCAGCCGAACAGGGTTAGGGAATGAGCAGTTCTTC.

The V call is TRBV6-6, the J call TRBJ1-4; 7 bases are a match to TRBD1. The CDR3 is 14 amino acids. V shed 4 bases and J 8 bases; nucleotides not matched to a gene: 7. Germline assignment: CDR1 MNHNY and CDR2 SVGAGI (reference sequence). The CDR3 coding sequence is TGTGCCAGCAGTTTTCGGCAGGGGGGCGAAAAACTGTTTTTT. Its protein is CASSFRQGGEKLFF.

CDR3 in amino acids: CASSHAGSVNTEAFF. In DNA, the CDR3 is TGTGCCAGCAGCCATGCTGGTTCGGTGAACACTGAAGCTTTCTTT. V usage is TRBV3-1 and J usage is TRBJ1-1; D ambiguous. Trimming left V 3 bases short and J 0 bases short, with 11 bases between. The CDR3 is 15 residues long. Germline values: CDR1 LGHDT, CDR2 YNNKEL (reference sequence).

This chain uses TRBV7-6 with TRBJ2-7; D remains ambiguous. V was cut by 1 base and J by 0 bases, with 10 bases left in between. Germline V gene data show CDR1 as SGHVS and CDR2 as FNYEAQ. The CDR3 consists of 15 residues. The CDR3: CASSLGFTSSYEQYF. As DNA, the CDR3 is TGTGCCAGCAGCTTAGGTTTCACCAGCTCCTACGAGCAGTACTTC.